These 30 T cell receptor beta chains originate from one sample sequenced in a study of lymphopenia after photon versus proton radiotherapy. The repertoire was sequenced with immunoSEQ multiplex PCR; TCRdb's copy has only in-frame clones and lacks some. The table includes 150,000 or so clones, approximately 86% detected once. The input for sequencing was peripheral blood, taken from a patient treated with photon-based radiotherapy. These receptors all come from a man in his fifties with gastric cancer.

The V and J genes are TRBV4-2 and TRBJ2-1; 14 bases fit TRBD2. The CDR3 runs 18 residues. J gave up 2 bases and V 0 bases, and 3 bases lay outside the gene matches. Germline CDR1 is LGHNA and CDR2 is YNFKEQ. The CDR3 DNA reads as TGTGCCAGCAGCCAAGAAGGGACTAGCGGGAGCACCTACAATGAGCAGTTCTTC. This codes for CASSQEGTSGSTYNEQFF.

The chain carries TRBV6-6 and TRBJ1-4; tentatively, D is TRBD1 (5 bases). V lost 6 bases, J lost 4 bases, and 9 bases lay in between. Germline CDR1 MNHNY, CDR2 SVGAGI (reference sequence). The length of the CDR3 is 13 residues. The CDR3 sequence: CASRDKINEKLFF. As DNA, the CDR3 is TGTGCCAGCAGGGACAAGATTAATGAAAAACTGTTTTTT.

This clone was picked up one time. The rearrangement joins TRBV30 to TRBJ2-3; TRBD2 matches at 11 bases. This CDR3 spans 15 amino acids. The V and J ends lost 3 bases and 4 bases, in that order; junction bases with no gene match: 6. Germline V gene lookup returns CDR1 GTSNPN and CDR2 SVGIG (reference sequence). CDR3 sequence reads: CAWSLLAGVADTQYF. As DNA, the CDR3 is TGTGCCTGGAGCCTACTAGCGGGAGTCGCAGATACGCAGTATTTT.

The chain carries TRBV5-6 and TRBJ1-2; 8 positions agree with TRBD1. The CDR3 loop spans 14 amino acids. The germline V gene has CDR1 SGHDT and CDR2 YYEEEE. V was pared by 0 bases and J by 5 bases, with 3 bases of the junction left unmatched. The CDR3: CASSLAGGAYGYTF. The DNA of the CDR3 is TGTGCCAGCAGCTTGGCAGGGGGCGCGTATGGCTACACCTTC.

This chain uses TRBV28 with TRBJ1-5; 7 bases map to TRBD1. Germline CDR1 reads MDHEN; CDR2 reads SYDVKM. The CDR3 length is 15 residues. V was pared by 6 bases and J by 1 base, with 6 bases of the junction left unmatched. The CDR3, as DNA: TGTGCCAGCAGACCTGACAGGGAAAGCAATCAGCCCCAGCATTTT. This codes for CASRPDRESNQPQHF. The variable domain in full, with the rest retrieved from reference TRBV28 and TRBJ1-5, is DVKVTQSSRYLVKRTGEKVFLECVQDMDHENMFWYRQDPGLGLRLIYFSYDVKMKEKGDIPEGYSVSREKKERFSLILESASTNQTSMYLCASRPDRESNQPQHFGDGTRLSIL.

The chain combines TRBV2 with TRBJ2-7; D gene uncertain. The germline V gene has CDR1 SNHLY and CDR2 FYNNEI. This CDR3 has 11 residues. The germline V and J ends were trimmed by 8 bases and 3 bases, with 8 bases remaining between them. Here the CDR3 DNA reads TGTGCCAGCCTCCAATTCTACGAGCAGTACTTC. This encodes CASLQFYEQYF.

The chain uses TRBV4-1 and TRBJ1-1; D not certain. V shed 3 bases and J shed 1 base, with 9 bases lying between them. CDR3 length equals 14 residues. Germline V gene lookup returns CDR1 MGHRA and CDR2 YSYEKL. In DNA form, the CDR3 reads TGCGCCAGCAGCCACTTCAGCAGGAACACTGAAGCTTTCTTT. This codes for CASSHFSRNTEAFF.

This chain connects TRBV28 to TRBJ1-1; D is unresolved. The CDR3 is 13 residues long. Germline CDR1 and CDR2: MDHEN and SYDVKM. The V end lost 7 bases, the J end lost 6 bases, and 15 bases lay between the germline ends. The CDR3 is CASNPPGRSEAFF. In DNA form, the CDR3 reads TGTGCCAGCAATCCCCCAGGCCGCTCTGAAGCTTTCTTT.

CDR3 nucleotides: TGTGCCAGCAGCCGCCAGGTAATCTCTGGGGCCAACGTCCTGACTTTC. This translates into CASSRQVISGANVLTF. This chain connects TRBV5-4 to TRBJ2-6; unclear D gene. This CDR3 is built from 16 residues. Germline loops: CDR1 SGHNT, CDR2 YYREEE (reference sequence). V dropped 4 bases and J dropped 0 bases, with 11 bases sitting between them.

V is TRBV5-4 and J is TRBJ2-6; 7 bases agree with TRBD2. CDR3 length: 17 residues. CDR1 is SGHNT, CDR2 YYREEE, per germline (reference sequence). With V trimmed by 7 bases and J by 3 bases, 13 bases remained unmatched. The CDR3 loop is CASRRRSGIGGANVLTF. The CDR3 DNA reads as TGTGCCAGCCGCCGGAGGAGCGGGATTGGTGGGGCCAACGTCCTGACTTTC.

The rearrangement uses TRBV11-2 and TRBJ2-7; D gene uncertain. Germline values: CDR1 SGHAT, CDR2 FQNNGV. V lost 5 bases to trimming and J lost 13 bases, with 15 bases between them. The CDR3 is 11 residues long. The CDR3 region is CASSQWGRIYF. CDR3 nucleotides: TGTGCCAGCAGCCAGTGGGGAAGGATCTACTTC.

The chain uses TRBV19 and TRBJ1-1; D ambiguous. The CDR3 has 16 residues. Germline CDR1 reads LNHDA; CDR2 reads SQIVND (reference sequence). V was shortened by 0 bases and J by 1 base, with 12 bases between the two germline ends. CDR3 in amino acids: CASSIDVQEQNTEAFF. Here the CDR3 DNA reads TGTGCCAGTAGTATAGACGTGCAGGAGCAGAACACTGAAGCTTTCTTT. The full variable domain, rest sourced from reference TRBV19 and TRBJ1-1, is DGGITQSPKYLFRKEGQNVTLSCEQNLNHDAMYWYRQDPGQGLRLIYYSQIVNDFQKGDIAEGYSVSREKKESFPLTVTSAQKNPTAFYLCASSIDVQEQNTEAFFGQGTRLTVV.

The V call is TRBV7-3, the J call TRBJ2-5; maybe TRBD2 (6 bases). Germline values: CDR1 SGHTA, CDR2 FQGTGA. Trimming left V 5 bases short and J 1 base short, with 8 bases between. The CDR3 runs 13 residues. CDR3 sequence: CASSQTSQETQYF. CDR3 bases: TGTGCCAGCAGCCAGACTAGCCAAGAGACCCAGTACTTC.

The chain uses TRBV5-1 and TRBJ2-7; 7 bases align to TRBD2. In germline, CDR1 is SGHRS, CDR2 YFSETQ. The junction had 6 bases not matched to a gene; V was cut back by 0 bases and J by 3 bases. This CDR3 comprises 15 residues. The CDR3 sequence is CASSLALAENYEQYF. CDR3 nucleotides: TGCGCCAGCAGCTTGGCCCTAGCGGAGAACTACGAGCAGTACTTC.

This clone was seen just once. This sequence joins TRBV4-2 and TRBJ2-7, with 12 bases fitting TRBD2. V gave up 1 base and J gave up 6 bases; unmatched junction bases: 10. CDR3 length equals 17 residues. The V gene's germline CDR1 is LGHNA and CDR2 YNFKEQ. CDR3 loop: CASSQADSSGRAREQYF. In DNA form, the CDR3 reads TGTGCCAGCAGCCAAGCGGACTCTAGCGGGAGGGCCCGCGAGCAGTACTTC.

The V gene is TRBV28, the J gene TRBJ1-1; D might be TRBD1 (6 bases). V lost 6 bases to trimming and J lost 1 base, with 12 bases between them. The CDR3 is 14 amino acids. Germline V gene lookup returns CDR1 MDHEN and CDR2 SYDVKM. Here the CDR3 reads CASRVRGWNTEAFF. The DNA of the CDR3 is TGTGCCAGCAGAGTCAGGGGATGGAACACTGAAGCTTTCTTT.

This clone appeared once. V gene TRBV5-6 combines with J gene TRBJ2-7; 7 nucleotides align to TRBD1. The CDR3 length is 15 residues. Germline lookup yields CDR1 SGHDT and CDR2 YYEEEE. Losses at the gene ends were 0 bases for V and 0 bases for J; bases not matched to a gene: 3. CDR3 DNA: TGTGCCAGCAGCTTGGGGGACAGCAGCTCCTACGAGCAGTACTTC. Protein product: CASSLGDSSSYEQYF. Variable domain in full (rest from reference TRBV5-6 and TRBJ2-7): DAGVTQSPTHLIKTRGQQVTLRCSPKSGHDTVSWYQQALGQGPQFIFQYYEEEERQRGNFPDRFSGHQFPNYSSELNVNALLLGDSALYLCASSLGDSSSYEQYFGPGTRLTVT.

This clone was seen many times. The chain recombines TRBV29-1 with TRBJ2-2; the match to TRBD2 covers 15 bases. The CDR3 totals 17 residues. CDR1 SQVTM and CDR2 ANQGSEA come from the germline V gene. Trimming removed 3 bases from V and 4 bases from J; junction bases left unmatched: 6. The CDR3 region is CSVDPGTSGRTTGELFF. The DNA for the CDR3 is TGCAGCGTTGACCCGGGGACTAGCGGGAGGACCACCGGGGAGCTGTTTTTT.

The chain employs TRBV5-1 and TRBJ2-7; TRBD1 agrees at 10 bases. Germline-derived CDR1 and CDR2 are SGHRS and YFSETQ. V lost 2 bases, J lost 4 bases, and 3 bases stayed unmatched. This CDR3 contains 14 residues. The CDR3 here is CASSFRQGAYEQYF. Written as DNA, the CDR3 is TGCGCCAGCAGCTTTCGACAGGGGGCATACGAGCAGTACTTC. The full variable domain, its missing parts supplied by reference TRBV5-1 and TRBJ2-7, is KAGVTQTPRYLIKTRGQQVTLSCSPISGHRSVSWYQQTPGQGLQFLFEYFSETQRNKGNFPGRFSGRQFSNSRSEMNVSTLELGDSALYLCASSFRQGAYEQYFGPGTRLTVT.

CDR3 amino acids: CASAGGTGELFF. CDR3 nucleotides: TGTGCCAGCGCCGGGGGCACCGGGGAGCTGTTTTTT. V is TRBV6-6 and J is TRBJ2-2; tentative D call: TRBD2 (6 bases). This CDR3 is built from 12 residues. V lost 8 bases and J lost 4, with 8 bases in between. In germline, CDR1 is MNHNY, CDR2 SVGAGI (reference sequence).

CDR3 DNA sequence: TGTGCCAGCAGCTCCCAAATAGGAGAGACCCAGTACTTC. This encodes CASSSQIGETQYF. V and J are TRBV7-9 and TRBJ2-5; the D is unclear. CDR1 SEHNR and CDR2 FQNEAQ come from the germline V gene (reference sequence). The CDR3 is 13 amino acids. V lost 4 bases and J 4 bases, leaving 10 bases between the germline ends.

This chain connects TRBV9 to TRBJ1-2; a possible D gene is TRBD1 (5 bases). Germline CDR1 reads SGDLS; CDR2 reads YYNGEE. This CDR3 is built from 15 residues. V lost 1 base to trimming and J lost 5 bases, with 15 bases between them. The CDR3, as DNA: TGTGCCAGCAGCGTACCGGGGCGCGAAGGGTATGGCTACACCTTC. Protein sequence: CASSVPGREGYGYTF.

The chain carries TRBV28 and TRBJ1-2; 8 bases line up with TRBD1. V lost 6 bases to trimming and J lost 5 bases; unmatched junction nucleotides: 5. Germline CDR1 reads MDHEN; CDR2 reads SYDVKM. The CDR3 extends over 13 amino acids. In DNA form, the CDR3 reads TGTGCCAGCAGCCCCGGGACAGGATATGGCTACACCTTC. It specifies CASSPGTGYGYTF.

A single count supports this clone. The CDR3 nucleotides are TGTGCCACCCGAGGGGCCACTGAAGCTTTCTTT. It encodes CATRGATEAFF. J is TRBJ1-1 and V is TRBV19; the D gene is possibly TRBD1 (5 bases). The CDR3 covers 11 residues. V was clipped by 10 bases and J by 4 bases, with 10 bases between them. The germline V gene encodes CDR1 LNHDA and CDR2 SQIVND (reference sequence).

V and J are TRBV25-1 and TRBJ2-2; D not certain. Trimming stripped 2 bases from V and 7 bases from J, with 14 bases between. The CDR3 is 15 residues long. In germline, CDR1 is MGHDK, CDR2 SYGVNS. The CDR3 is CASSEQTEPNGELFF. The CDR3 bases are TGTGCCAGCAGTGAACAGACGGAGCCAAACGGGGAGCTGTTTTTT.

The chain links TRBV29-1 to TRBJ2-5; 7 bases are shared with TRBD2. This CDR3 has 13 residues. Germline CDR1 SQVTM, CDR2 ANQGSEA. V gave up 6 bases and J gave up 11 bases; unmatched junction bases: 15. CDR3 sequence: CSVEGGSSGEQYF. The DNA of the CDR3 is TGCAGCGTCGAGGGCGGGAGCTCGGGAGAGCAGTACTTC.

This clone was seen a single time. The gene calls are TRBV30 and TRBJ2-7; D call uncertain. The CDR3 length is 13 residues. Trimming took 2 bases from V and 7 from J, leaving 15 bases between them. Germline V gene lookup returns CDR1 GTSNPN and CDR2 SVGIG (reference sequence). The CDR3 region is CAWSLGGDLEQYF. The CDR3 region has the DNA TGTGCCTGGAGTCTCGGCGGAGATTTGGAGCAGTACTTC.

V and J are TRBV18 and TRBJ2-2; 13 bases are shared with TRBD2. Germline V gives CDR1 KGHSH, CDR2 LQKENI. This CDR3 comprises 15 residues. Unmatched junction bases numbered 2, after V lost 5 bases and J lost 5 bases. The CDR3 DNA follows: TGTGCCAGCTCATCGGGACTAGCGGGAACCGGGGAGCTGTTTTTT. Protein sequence: CASSSGLAGTGELFF.

The V call is TRBV5-6, the J call TRBJ2-5; 8 bases map to TRBD1. V shed 0 bases, J shed 5 bases, and the junction held 9 bases outside the gene matches. Germline CDR1 SGHDT, CDR2 YYEEEE. CDR3 length: 16 residues. CDR3 sequence reads: CASSLVGQGKDETQYF. For the CDR3, the DNA is TGTGCCAGCAGCTTGGTTGGACAGGGAAAGGACGAGACCCAGTACTTC.

The rearrangement links TRBV7-2 to TRBJ2-7, with D maybe TRBD2 (5 bases). CDR3 length: 15 amino acids. Deletions cut 1 base from V and 3 bases from J, with 13 bases between. Germline V gene lookup returns CDR1 SGHTA and CDR2 FQGNSA. The CDR3 sequence: CASSLVHGLNYEQYF. For the CDR3, the DNA is TGTGCCAGCAGCTTAGTACATGGACTGAACTACGAGCAGTACTTC.